This TCR beta chain stems from a study of blood T cell repertoires in COVID-19. Study context: Sites across the United States, Italy and Spain contributed samples from acute and convalescent COVID-19. The cDNA or gDNA used as material had been derived from T cells, B-cell-depleted T cells, or PBMCs.

At least ten counts were recorded for this clone. Method: immunoSEQ multiplex PCR; TCRdb's copy keeps in-frame clones and lacks some. The table has about 140,000 clones, roughly four fifths seen once; the top ten hold 1.5% to 2%. This receptor was identified in a human donor in a cohort sampled during active COVID-19. The sample was peripheral blood.

CDR3 in amino acids: CASSLGLAGGEQFF. CDR3 coding DNA: TGTGCCAGCAGCCTGGGACTAGCGGGAGGTGAGCAGTTCTTC. The chain combines TRBV7-3 with TRBJ2-1; TRBD2 agrees at 15 bases. Germline loops: CDR1 SGHTA, CDR2 FQGTGA. This CDR3 contains 14 residues. V lost 5 bases, J lost 9 bases, and 2 bases stayed unmatched.